This T cell receptor (beta chain) was retrieved from a study of blood T cell repertoires in COVID-19. Study-wide context: Sources were T cells, B-cell-depleted T cells, or PBMCs; the material itself was cDNA or gDNA.

The method was immunoSEQ multiplex PCR; TCRdb's version includes in-frame clones alone and lacks a portion of them. The table records about 51,000 clones, more than 75% of them present only once. The CDR3 consists of 15 residues. J lost 4 bases, V lost 3 bases, and 3 bases had no gene match. Germline V lookup: CDR1 LNHDA, CDR2 SQIVND (reference sequence). What was sequenced was peripheral blood. This sequence originates from a human donor with acute or convalescent COVID-19. The donor label of this sample is uncertain. The chain links TRBV19 to TRBJ1-5, with 10 bases identical to TRBD1. CDR3 sequence: CASSIGGQGNQPQHF. CDR3 in DNA: TGTGCCAGTAGTATCGGGGGACAGGGGAATCAGCCCCAGCATTTT.